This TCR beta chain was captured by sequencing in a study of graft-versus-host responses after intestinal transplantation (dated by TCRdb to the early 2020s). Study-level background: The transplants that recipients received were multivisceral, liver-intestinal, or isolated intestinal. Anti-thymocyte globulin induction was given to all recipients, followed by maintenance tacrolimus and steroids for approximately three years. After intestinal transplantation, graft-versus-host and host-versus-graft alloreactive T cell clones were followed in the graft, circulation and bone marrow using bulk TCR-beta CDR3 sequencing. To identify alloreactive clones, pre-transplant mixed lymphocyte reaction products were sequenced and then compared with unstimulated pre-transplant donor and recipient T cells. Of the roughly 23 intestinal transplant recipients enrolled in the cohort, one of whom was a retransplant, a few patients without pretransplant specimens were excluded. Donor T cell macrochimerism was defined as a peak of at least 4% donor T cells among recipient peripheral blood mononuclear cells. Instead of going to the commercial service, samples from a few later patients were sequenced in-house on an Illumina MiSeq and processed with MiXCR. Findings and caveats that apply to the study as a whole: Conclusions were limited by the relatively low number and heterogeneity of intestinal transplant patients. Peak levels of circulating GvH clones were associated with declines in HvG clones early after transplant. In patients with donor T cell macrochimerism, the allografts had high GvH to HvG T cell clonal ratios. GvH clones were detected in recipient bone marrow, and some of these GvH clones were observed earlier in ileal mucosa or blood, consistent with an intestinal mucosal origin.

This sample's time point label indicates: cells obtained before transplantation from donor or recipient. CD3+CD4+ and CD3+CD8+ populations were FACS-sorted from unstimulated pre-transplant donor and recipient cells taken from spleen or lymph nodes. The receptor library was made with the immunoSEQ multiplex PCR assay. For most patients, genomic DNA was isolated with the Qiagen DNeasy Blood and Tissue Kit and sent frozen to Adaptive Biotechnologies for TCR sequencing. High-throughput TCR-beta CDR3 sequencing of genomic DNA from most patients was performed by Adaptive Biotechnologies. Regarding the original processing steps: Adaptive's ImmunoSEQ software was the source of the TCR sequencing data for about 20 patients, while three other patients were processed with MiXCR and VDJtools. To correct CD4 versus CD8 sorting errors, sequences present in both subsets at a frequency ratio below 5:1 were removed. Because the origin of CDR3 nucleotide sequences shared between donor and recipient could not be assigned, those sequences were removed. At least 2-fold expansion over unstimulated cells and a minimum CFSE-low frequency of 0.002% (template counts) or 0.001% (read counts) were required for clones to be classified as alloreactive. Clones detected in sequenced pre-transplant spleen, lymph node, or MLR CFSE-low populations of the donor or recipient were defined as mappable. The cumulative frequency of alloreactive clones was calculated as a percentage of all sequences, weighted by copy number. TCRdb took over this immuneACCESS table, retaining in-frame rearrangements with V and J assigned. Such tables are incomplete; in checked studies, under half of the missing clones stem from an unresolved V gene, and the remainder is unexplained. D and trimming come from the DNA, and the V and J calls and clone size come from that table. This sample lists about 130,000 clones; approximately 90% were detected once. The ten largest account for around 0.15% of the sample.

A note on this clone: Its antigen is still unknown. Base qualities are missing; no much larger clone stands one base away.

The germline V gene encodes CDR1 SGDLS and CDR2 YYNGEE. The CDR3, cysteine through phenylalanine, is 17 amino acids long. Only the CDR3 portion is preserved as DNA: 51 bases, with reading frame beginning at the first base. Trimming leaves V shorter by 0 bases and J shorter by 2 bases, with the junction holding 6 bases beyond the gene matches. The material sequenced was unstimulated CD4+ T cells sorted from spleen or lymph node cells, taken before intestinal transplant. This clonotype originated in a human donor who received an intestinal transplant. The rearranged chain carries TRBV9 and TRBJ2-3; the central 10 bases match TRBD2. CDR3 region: CASSVEAGGLITDTQYF. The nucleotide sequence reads TGTGCCAGCAGCGTAGAAGCGGGGGGGTTGATCACAGATACGCAGTATTTT.